Listed below are T cell receptor beta chains from one sample, sequenced in a study of blood T cell repertoires in COVID-19. The assay was immunoSEQ multiplex PCR, and TCRdb's table has in-frame clones only and misses some. The top ten clones hold 1.3% of a sample with around 380,000 clones, about 90% of them seen once. Sequencing was done on a sample of PBMCs or T cells enriched from blood (not recorded which). The receptors derive from a man aged 30 to 39 who had recovered from COVID-19. CDR3s include the opening cysteine and the closing phenylalanine or tryptophan.

CDR3aa: CASRLKRGLDEQYF
v_gene: TRBV6-5

CDR3aa: CASSQATAREKLFF
v_gene: TRBV4-1

CDR3aa: CASSLGDRLEEQYF
v_gene: TRBV5-1

CDR3aa: CAWSLGRIRGTEAFF
v_gene: TRBV30

CDR3aa: CASSLQRGNSPLHF
v_gene: TRBV5-1

CDR3aa: CASSYSPPGDTYEQYF
v_gene: TRBV6-2/TRBV6-3

CDR3aa: CASSKGQGGLANQPQHF
v_gene: TRBV5-6

CDR3aa: CASSPGGDTQYF
v_gene: TRBV7-8

CDR3aa: CASGLVTGGVNTEAFF
v_gene: TRBV12-5

CDR3aa: CASLNREKGTGELFF
v_gene: TRBV7-9

CDR3aa: CASSLAGDRGRDEQYF
v_gene: TRBV7-2

CDR3aa: CASSLTWQGYQPQHF
v_gene: TRBV5-5

CDR3aa: CASSQAGNTEAFF
v_gene: TRBV18

CDR3aa: CASRRLEIGSGSYNEQFF
v_gene: TRBV5-6

CDR3aa: CASSLTGGVYNEQFF
v_gene: TRBV5-1

CDR3aa: CSVEKQGLTGELFF
v_gene: TRBV29-1

CDR3aa: CASQGAGGQPQHF
v_gene: TRBV6-1

CDR3aa: CSAGVGGTNEKLFF
v_gene: TRBV29-1

CDR3aa: CASLTGTNSNEQFF
v_gene: TRBV19

CDR3aa: CASSPGGPNTGELFF
v_gene: TRBV6-5

CDR3aa: CASSLGAGGARTDTQYF
v_gene: TRBV11-2

CDR3aa: CASSQMTGVRETQYF
v_gene: TRBV4-3

CDR3aa: CASSAQVKSSYNSPLHF
v_gene: TRBV6-1

CDR3aa: CASSLESVGSYVHGYTF
v_gene: TRBV9

CDR3aa: CASSRQDLAGFDTGELFF
v_gene: TRBV4-3

CDR3aa: CASSGLAGATKYF
v_gene: TRBV2

CDR3aa: CASSLYVGQVYGYTF
v_gene: TRBV7-2

CDR3aa: CASSEPRQDYGYTF
v_gene: TRBV6-1

CDR3aa: CASSIGNEQYF
v_gene: TRBV27

CDR3aa: CASSAHPEGGGNTIYF
v_gene: TRBV9

CDR3aa: CASSQAGGNQPQHF
v_gene: TRBV3-1/TRBV3-2

CDR3aa: CASEPGRQGSEQFF
v_gene: TRBV3-1/TRBV3-2

CDR3aa: CASSNQGLNTEAFF
v_gene: TRBV5-1

CDR3aa: CASSLEGTYGYTF
v_gene: TRBV14

CDR3aa: CATSRDRNVAGGSDTQYF
v_gene: TRBV15

CDR3aa: CAIKDTAGSGYTF
v_gene: TRBV10-3

CDR3aa: CSASRPRARSYNEQFF
v_gene: TRBV20-1

CDR3aa: CASSYPDRETQQYF
v_gene: TRBV6-5